The next 31 T cell receptor beta chains were all read from a single sample in a study of shared clonotypes between healthy human individuals. Produced via immunoSEQ multiplex PCR; TCRdb's table is partial and in-frame only. Of roughly 1.4 million clones in the sample, roughly 98.5% were seen once. Sequencing was done on a sample of naive CD4+ T cells sorted from blood. Subset of the sample: CD45RA+ positively selected. Receptors originate from a man younger than 40 in good health.

This chain uses TRBV19 with TRBJ2-6; D unresolved. The germline gives CDR1 LNHDA, CDR2 SQIVND (reference sequence). The germline V and J ends were trimmed by 3 bases and 0 bases, with 18 bases remaining between them. The CDR3 totals 19 residues. The CDR3 region is CASSISSDFPSSGANVLTF. DNA of the CDR3: TGTGCCAGTAGTATCTCTTCAGATTTCCCCTCCTCTGGGGCCAACGTCCTGACTTTC.

The chain joins TRBV19 to TRBJ2-7; D may correspond to TRBD1 or TRBD2 (5 bases each). Germline CDR1 and CDR2: LNHDA and SQIVND (reference sequence). V lost 4 bases and J lost 3, with 19 bases in between. This CDR3 spans 16 amino acids. The CDR3 here is CASSSGWKRGNYEQYF. The CDR3 nucleotides read TGTGCCAGTAGTAGCGGGTGGAAAAGGGGTAACTACGAGCAGTACTTC.

The V call is TRBV28, the J call TRBJ2-7, with 8 bases identical to TRBD1. The CDR3 is 14 amino acids. The germline CDR1 and CDR2 sequences are MDHEN and SYDVKM. Trimming removed 0 bases from V and 2 bases from J; junction bases left unmatched: 0. The CDR3 loop is CASSLWDRAYEQYF. The CDR3 nucleotides are TGTGCCAGCAGTTTATGGGACAGGGCCTACGAGCAGTACTTC. Variable domain in full (rest from reference TRBV28 and TRBJ2-7): DVKVTQSSRYLVKRTGEKVFLECVQDMDHENMFWYRQDPGLGLRLIYFSYDVKMKEKGDIPEGYSVSREKKERFSLILESASTNQTSMYLCASSLWDRAYEQYFGPGTRLTVT.

The chain uses TRBV18 and TRBJ2-1, with D perhaps matching TRBD1 (6 bases). CDR3 length equals 17 residues. V lost 4 bases and J 0 bases, leaving 16 bases between the germline ends. In germline, CDR1 is KGHSH, CDR2 LQKENI. The CDR3 DNA reads TGTGCCAGCTCACATGGCAGGGGTCCTGGCTCCTACAATGAGCAGTTCTTC. It specifies CASSHGRGPGSYNEQFF.

This chain joins TRBV6-5 and TRBJ1-1; the D gene is possibly TRBD1 (5 bases). This CDR3 has 13 residues. The germline V and J ends were trimmed by 8 bases and 5 bases, with 15 bases remaining between them. Germline loops: CDR1 MNHEY, CDR2 SVGAGI. Here the CDR3 DNA reads TGTGCCAGCGGGGCGGGCCGCCTTACTGAAGCTTTCTTT. As protein: CASGAGRLTEAFF.

This clone came up once. The identical CDR3 is also encoded by other nucleotide sequences in the sample. This chain uses TRBV5-1 with TRBJ1-4, with 7 bases aligning to TRBD1. Trimming removed 0 bases from V and 5 bases from J; junction bases left unmatched: 1. Germline V lookup: CDR1 SGHRS, CDR2 YFSETQ. The CDR3 sequence is 14 residues long. CDR3 region: CASSLDRGNEKLFF. CDR3 nucleotides: TGCGCCAGCAGCTTGGACAGGGGCAATGAAAAACTGTTTTTT.

The chain joins TRBV7-2 to TRBJ2-5; D remains ambiguous. The CDR3 has 11 amino acids. CDR1 and CDR2 (germline): SGHTA, FQGNSA. Trimming shortened V by 7 bases and J by 4 bases, and 7 bases separated the two germline ends. The CDR3 DNA follows: TGTGCCAGCACTTGGGGAGAGACCCAGTACTTC. Translating it yields CASTWGETQYF.

In the case of this clone: The sample contains more than one DNA sequence encoding this CDR3. In DNA form, the CDR3 reads TGTGCCAGTAGTGAGGGCGCTTCCTACGAGCAGTACTTC. Protein sequence: CASSEGASYEQYF. This sequence joins TRBV19 and TRBJ2-7; tentative D call: TRBD2 (5 bases). Germline-derived CDR1 and CDR2 are LNHDA and SQIVND (reference sequence). Trimming stripped 5 bases from V and 1 base from J, with 9 bases between. This CDR3 comprises 13 residues.

For this clone: At one end, the junction sequence differs from germline, possibly due to a read error. This chain uses TRBV28 with TRBJ2-7; TRBD2 might be the D (6 bases). This CDR3 is 12 amino acids long. Germline V gene data show CDR1 as MDHEN and CDR2 as SYDVKM. The CDR3, as DNA: TGTGCCAGCAGTTTTCCAAGGCGGAGGGTAGACTTC. Protein: CASSFPRRRVDF.

The rearrangement joins TRBV14 to TRBJ2-1; perhaps TRBD2 as D (5 bases). The V gene's germline CDR1 is SGHDN and CDR2 FVKESK. The germline V and J ends were trimmed by 0 bases and 14 bases, with 14 bases remaining between them. The CDR3 has 13 amino acids. The CDR3 DNA reads TGTGCCAGCAGCCAAGACTTGAGCGGTCCGAAGTTCTTC. This gives the protein CASSQDLSGPKFF.

V usage is TRBV5-6 and J usage is TRBJ1-5, with TRBD1 matching 8 bases. Germline CDR1 SGHDT, CDR2 YYEEEE. The V segment lost 4 bases and the J segment 4 bases; nucleotides outside the gene matches: 7. This CDR3 has 15 residues. CDR3 sequence reads: CASSLWTGPNQPQHF. The CDR3 nucleotides read TGTGCCAGCAGCCTTTGGACAGGGCCAAATCAGCCCCAGCATTTT.

J is TRBJ1-2 and V is TRBV15; D unclear. Germline V lookup: CDR1 LNHNV, CDR2 YYDKDF (reference sequence). V shed 5 bases and J shed 2 bases, with 12 bases lying between them. The CDR3 consists of 14 residues. Here the CDR3 DNA reads TGTGCCACCAGCTTAGTCGCAAGAAACTATGGCTACACCTTC. Translation: CATSLVARNYGYTF. The variable domain in full, with the rest retrieved from reference TRBV15 and TRBJ1-2, is DAMVIQNPRYQVTQFGKPVTLSCSQTLNHNVMYWYQQKSSQAPKLLFHYYDKDFNNEADTPDNFQSRRPNTSFCFLDIRSPGLGDTAMYLCATSLVARNYGYTFGSGTRLTVV.

The genes are TRBV28 and TRBJ1-5; D ambiguous. V was pared by 3 bases and J by 6 bases, with 9 bases between. From germline, CDR1 is MDHEN and CDR2 SYDVKM. This CDR3 region has 13 residues. The CDR3 sequence is CASSLYRAQPQHF. CDR3 in DNA: TGTGCCAGCAGTTTGTATCGCGCTCAGCCCCAGCATTTT.

This sequence joins TRBV11-2 and TRBJ2-7; D remains ambiguous. Trimming cost V 0 bases and J 1 base, with 16 bases left between them. This CDR3 contains 17 residues. Germline V CDR1 and CDR2: SGHAT, FQNNGV. CDR3 in amino acids: CASSLDFYASASYEQYF. DNA of the CDR3: TGTGCCAGCAGCTTAGATTTCTACGCGTCCGCTTCCTACGAGCAGTACTTC. Based on the CDR3 plus reference TRBV11-2 and TRBJ2-7, the full variable domain is EAGVAQSPRYKIIEKRQSVAFWCNPISGHATLYWYQQILGQGPKLLIQFQNNGVVDDSQLPKDRFSAERLKGVDSTLKIQPAKLEDSAVYLCASSLDFYASASYEQYFGPGTRLTVT.

The gene calls are TRBV7-2 and TRBJ1-1, with a possible D match to TRBD1 (6 bases). CDR3 length: 15 amino acids. Trimming shortened V by 0 bases and J by 1 base, and 9 bases separated the two germline ends. CDR1 is SGHTA, CDR2 FQGNSA, per germline. The CDR3, as DNA: TGTGCCAGCAGCTTAGCAAAAGGGGGGAACACTGAAGCTTTCTTT. It translates to CASSLAKGGNTEAFF.

As regards this clone: Other DNA variants within this sample encode the same CDR3. J is TRBJ1-3 and V is TRBV7-9; D is uncertain. With 0 bases removed from V and 0 bases from J, the gap between germline ends came to 3 bases. Germline lookup yields CDR1 SEHNR and CDR2 FQNEAQ (reference sequence). This CDR3 is 14 amino acids long. The CDR3 sequence: CASSLANSGNTIYF. CDR3 DNA: TGTGCCAGCAGCTTAGCGAACTCTGGAAACACCATATATTTT.

The V call is TRBV18, the J call TRBJ2-1; the D gene is possibly TRBD2 (7 bases). V shed 5 bases and J shed 8 bases, with 13 bases lying between them. Germline V gives CDR1 KGHSH, CDR2 LQKENI. The CDR3 is 13 amino acids. The chain's CDR3 is CASSSLGGHEQFF. CDR3 bases: TGTGCCAGCTCATCATTGGGGGGGCATGAGCAGTTCTTC.

The CDR3 reads CASSVRQGYPGNTIYF. The DNA of the CDR3 is TGTGCCAGCAGTGTCCGACAGGGATACCCTGGAAACACCATATATTTT. This sequence joins TRBV6-1 and TRBJ1-3; 7 bases fit TRBD1. This CDR3 contains 16 residues. Germline trimming cut 4 bases from V and 2 bases from J; bases unmatched to any gene: 8. The germline V gene encodes CDR1 MNHNS and CDR2 SASEGT.

This clone showed up just once. The gene calls are TRBV19 and TRBJ1-1; D unclear. The CDR3 totals 15 residues. V lost 10 bases to trimming and J lost 8 bases, with 26 bases between them. The germline gives CDR1 LNHDA, CDR2 SQIVND (reference sequence). The CDR3 coding sequence is TGTGCCACCCCTTTATTAAGACGGTCCGGCTCGGAAGCTTTCTTT. Its translation is CATPLLRRSGSEAFF.

CDR3 sequence: CASSHGTVATNEKLFF. CDR3 nucleotide sequence: TGTGCCAGCTCACACGGGACAGTTGCAACTAATGAAAAACTGTTTTTT. The chain joins TRBV18 to TRBJ1-4; the match to TRBD1 covers 7 bases. The CDR3 covers 16 residues. CDR1 and CDR2 from the germline V gene are KGHSH and LQKENI. V dropped 4 bases and J dropped 0; count of bases not matched to a gene: 5.

V usage is TRBV7-2 and J usage is TRBJ2-3; 8 bases align to TRBD2. V shed 4 bases and J 0 bases; nucleotides not matched to a gene: 9. The CDR3 loop spans 17 amino acids. CDR1 is SGHTA and CDR2 is FQGNSA in the germline V gene. Here the CDR3 reads CASSSTGGGTSTDTQYF. The CDR3 DNA is TGTGCCAGCAGCTCCACCGGCGGGGGGACTAGCACAGATACGCAGTATTTT.

The gene calls are TRBV10-1 and TRBJ2-7; D remains unclear. Per the germline V gene, CDR1 is WNHNN and CDR2 is SYGVQD (reference sequence). With 6 bases removed from V and 5 bases from J, the gap between germline ends came to 14 bases. The CDR3 has 13 amino acids. In nucleotides, the CDR3 is TGCGCCAGCAGCGGCACCCTTGGAAACGAGCAGTACTTC. Protein sequence: CASSGTLGNEQYF.

The chain joins TRBV6-1 to TRBJ1-5; no clear D gene. V lost 4 bases, J lost 1 base, and 11 bases lay in between. Per germline, CDR1 MNHNS and CDR2 SASEGT. The CDR3 sequence is 15 residues long. The CDR3 region is CASSGGNLSNQPQHF. The CDR3 DNA reads TGTGCCAGCAGTGGTGGCAACCTAAGCAATCAGCCCCAGCATTTT.

The chain joins TRBV7-8 to TRBJ2-2, with TRBD2 identical over 8 bases. The J segment lost 3 bases and the V segment lost 6 bases, leaving 6 bases of the junction unmatched. CDR3 length: 15 residues. Germline V CDR1 and CDR2: SGHVS, FQNEAQ. The CDR3 is CASSPGTRDTGELFF. Written as DNA, the CDR3 is TGTGCCAGCAGTCCCGGGACTAGGGACACCGGGGAGCTGTTTTTT. Full variable domain (rest looked up from reference TRBV7-8 and TRBJ2-2): GAGVSQSPRYKVAKRGQDVALRCDPISGHVSLFWYQQALGQGPEFLTYFQNEAQLDKSGLPSDRFFAERPEGSVSTLKIQRTQQEDSAVYLCASSPGTRDTGELFFGEGSRLTVL.

The chain joins TRBV6-1 to TRBJ2-1; a weak D match, TRBD2 (5 bases). This CDR3 spans 13 amino acids. Germline V CDR1 and CDR2: MNHNS, SASEGT. V was clipped by 8 bases and J by 7 bases, with 15 bases between them. DNA for the CDR3: TGTGCCAGCCGAGAGGGATCGAGGAATGAGCAGTTCTTC. Protein: CASREGSRNEQFF.

This sequence joins TRBV18 and TRBJ2-6; a possible D gene is TRBD2 (5 bases). This CDR3 has 14 residues. V lost 6 bases, J lost 4 bases, and 10 bases lay in between. CDR1 and CDR2 from the germline V gene are KGHSH and LQKENI. The CDR3 is CASSPEGGANVLTF. The CDR3 coding sequence is TGTGCCAGCTCTCCCGAGGGAGGGGCCAACGTCCTGACTTTC.

The chain recombines TRBV9 with TRBJ2-7; the D is unclear. Trimming stripped 4 bases from V and 1 base from J, with 12 bases between. Germline V gene lookup returns CDR1 SGDLS and CDR2 YYNGEE. This CDR3 spans 14 amino acids. The CDR3 DNA follows: TGTGCCAGCAGCCCGAACCGGGTTTCCTACGAGCAGTACTTC. Amino acid sequence: CASSPNRVSYEQYF.

The CDR3 coding sequence is TGTGCCAGCAGGCCCGTAGGGGTCTACGAGCAGTACTTC. Translation: CASRPVGVYEQYF. The rearrangement uses TRBV6-1 and TRBJ2-7; TRBD1 might be the D (5 bases). This CDR3 has 13 amino acids. The germline CDR1 and CDR2 sequences are MNHNS and SASEGT. The germline V and J ends were trimmed by 6 bases and 3 bases, with 12 bases remaining between them.

This chain uses TRBV9 with TRBJ2-2; D may correspond to TRBD1 or TRBD2 (5 bases each). Looked up from germline, CDR1 is SGDLS and CDR2 is YYNGEE. The CDR3 totals 15 residues. The V and J ends lost 4 bases and 2 bases respectively, with 12 bases between them. CDR3 sequence: CASSQWDPNTGELFF. CDR3 nucleotide sequence: TGTGCCAGCAGCCAGTGGGACCCCAACACCGGGGAGCTGTTTTTT.

This sequence joins TRBV12-5 and TRBJ2-3, with D possibly TRBD2 on 5 matching bases. Per the germline V gene, CDR1 is LGHNT and CDR2 is FRNRAP. The V end lost 4 bases, the J end lost 0 bases, and 5 bases lay between the germline ends. The CDR3 extends over 13 amino acids. The chain's CDR3 is CASGWRSTDTQYF. CDR3 in DNA: TGTGCTAGTGGTTGGAGGAGCACAGATACGCAGTATTTT.

The chain recombines TRBV29-1 with TRBJ1-4, with no clear D. Germline loops: CDR1 SQVTM, CDR2 ANQGSEA. The length of the CDR3 is 11 residues. Trimming cost V 6 bases and J 7 bases, with 9 bases left between them. CDR3: CSVLSGEKLFF. The CDR3 nucleotides are TGCAGCGTCCTATCGGGTGAAAAACTGTTTTTT.